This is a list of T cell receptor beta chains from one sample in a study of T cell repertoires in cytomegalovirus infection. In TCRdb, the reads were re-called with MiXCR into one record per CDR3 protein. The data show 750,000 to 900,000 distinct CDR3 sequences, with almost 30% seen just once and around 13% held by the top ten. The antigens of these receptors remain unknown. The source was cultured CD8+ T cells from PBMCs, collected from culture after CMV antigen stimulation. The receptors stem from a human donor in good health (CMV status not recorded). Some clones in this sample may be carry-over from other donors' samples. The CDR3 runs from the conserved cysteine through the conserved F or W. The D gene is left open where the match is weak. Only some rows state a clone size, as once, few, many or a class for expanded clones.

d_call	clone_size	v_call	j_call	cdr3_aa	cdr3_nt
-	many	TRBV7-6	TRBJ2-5	CASSPQMGREYQETQYF	TGTGCCAGCAGCCCGCAGATGGGCCGGGAGTACCAAGAGACCCAGTACTTC
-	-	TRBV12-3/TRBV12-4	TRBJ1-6	CASSLKGGGREWALHF	TGTGCCAGCAGTTTAAAAGGCGGCGGAAGGGAGTGGGCCCTCCACTTT
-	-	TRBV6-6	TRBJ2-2	CASSYSGATQGARAGELFF	TGTGCCAGCAGTTACTCAGGTGCCACCCAAGGGGCAAGGGCCGGGGAGCTGTTTTTT
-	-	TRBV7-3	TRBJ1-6	CASSLQASPLHF	TGTGCCAGCAGCCTCCAAGCTTCACCCCTCCACTTT
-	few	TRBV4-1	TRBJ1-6	CASSQDGSDSLGSPLHF	TGCGCCAGCAGCCAAGATGGCTCGGACTCCTTGGGTTCACCCCTCCACTTT
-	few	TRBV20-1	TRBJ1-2	CSAETGYGGYTF	TGCAGTGCGGAGACAGGTTATGGTGGCTACACCTTC
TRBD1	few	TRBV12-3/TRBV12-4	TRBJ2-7	CASSARTGNFYEQYF	TGTGCCAGCAGTGCCCGGACAGGGAACTTCTACGAGCAGTACTTC
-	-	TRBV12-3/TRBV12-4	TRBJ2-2	CASSFSDSANTGELFF	TGTGCCAGCAGTTTCTCCGACAGCGCGAACACCGGGGAGCTGTTTTTT
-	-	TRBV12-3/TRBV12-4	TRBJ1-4	CASSLRATGEKLFF	TGTGCCAGCAGTTTACGGGCGACTGGCGAAAAACTGTTTTTT
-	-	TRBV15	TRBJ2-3	CATSTYRDLRTDTQYF	TGTGCCACCAGCACTTACCGGGACCTACGCACAGATACGCAGTATTTT
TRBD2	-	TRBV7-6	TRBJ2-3	CASSSFHREGTDTQYF	TGTGCCAGCAGCTCGTTCCACCGGGAGGGCACAGATACGCAGTATTTT
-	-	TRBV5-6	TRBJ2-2	CASSLGEAGELFF	TGTGCCAGCAGCTTGGGTGAGGCCGGGGAGCTGTTTTTT
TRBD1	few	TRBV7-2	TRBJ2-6	CASSLTGEISGANVLTF	TGTGCCAGCAGCTTAACAGGGGAAATCTCTGGGGCCAACGTCCTGACTTTC
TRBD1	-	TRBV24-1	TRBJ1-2	CATSDEDRDYGYTF	TGTGCCACCAGTGACGAAGACAGGGACTATGGCTACACCTTC
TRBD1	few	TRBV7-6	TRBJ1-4	CASSLRGSNEKLFF	TGTGCCAGCAGCCTCAGGGGGAGTAATGAAAAACTGTTTTTT
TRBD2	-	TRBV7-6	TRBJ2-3	CASSFSGGQTDTQYF	TGTGCCAGCAGCTTTAGCGGGGGGCAGACAGATACGCAGTATTTT
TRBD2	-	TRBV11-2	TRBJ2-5	CASSLGTSAAGTQYF	TGTGCCAGCAGCTTAGGGACTAGCGCGGCGGGGACCCAGTACTTC
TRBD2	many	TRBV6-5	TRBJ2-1	CASTHGVAGSSYNEQFF	TGTGCCAGCACCCACGGGGTAGCGGGGAGCTCCTACAATGAGCAGTTCTTC
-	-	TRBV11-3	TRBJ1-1	CASSLGLGGNEIAFF	TGTGCCAGCAGCTTAGGACTGGGGGGGAACGAAATCGCTTTCTTT
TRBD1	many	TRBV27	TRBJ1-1	CASKGQGATEAFF	TGTGCCAGCAAAGGACAGGGGGCAACTGAAGCTTTCTTT
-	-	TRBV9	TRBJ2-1	CASSDLGTAQVYNEQFF	TGTGCCAGCAGCGACTTGGGTACGGCGCAAGTCTACAATGAGCAGTTCTTC
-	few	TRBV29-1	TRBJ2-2	CSVDQQNTGELFF	TGCAGTGTTGACCAACAAAACACCGGGGAGCTGTTTTTT
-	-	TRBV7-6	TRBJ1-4	CASSLEGSNEKLFF	TGTGCCAGCAGCTTAGAGGGGTCGAATGAAAAACTGTTTTTT
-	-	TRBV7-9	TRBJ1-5	CASSTGRRNQPQHF	TGTGCCAGCAGTACAGGGCGGCGCAATCAGCCCCAGCATTTT
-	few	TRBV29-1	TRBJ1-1	CSVPGAVNTEAFF	TGCAGCGTTCCGGGAGCAGTTAACACTGAAGCTTTCTTT
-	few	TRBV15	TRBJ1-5	CATSRTQSNQPQHF	TGTGCCACCAGTAGGACACAGAGCAATCAGCCCCAGCATTTT
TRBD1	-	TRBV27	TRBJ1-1	CASSEGAGTEAFF	TGTGCCAGCAGCGAGGGGGCGGGCACTGAAGCTTTCTTT
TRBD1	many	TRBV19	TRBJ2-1	CASSIGLQGQGIYEQFF	TGTGCCAGTAGTATAGGACTTCAAGGACAGGGTATCTATGAGCAGTTCTTC